This TCR beta chain appears in the sequencing data of a study of OX40 agonist ivuxolimab in advanced cancers. About the research overall: It was ivuxolimab, an agonistic anti-OX40 (CD134) antibody, that patients were treated with.

This CDR3 is built from 13 residues. V dropped 6 bases and J dropped 5 bases, with 11 bases sitting between them. CDR1 and CDR2 from the germline V gene are LNHDA and SQIVND (reference sequence). Using immunoSEQ multiplex PCR, the repertoire was profiled, and TCRdb retains in-frame clones only, with some absent. In the table there are some 65,000 clones, roughly four fifths of which are singletons. The chain joins TRBV19 to TRBJ1-5, with D perhaps matching TRBD1 (5 bases). The specimen was CD4+ or CD8+ T cells sorted from blood, collected in a trial of the OX40 agonist ivuxolimab. The receptor was derived from an adult with an advanced solid tumor such as melanoma, head and neck, liver or kidney cancer. In nucleotides, the CDR3 is TGTGCCAGTAGATTCAGGGTTGATCAGCCCCAGCATTTT. This translates into CASRFRVDQPQHF. Together with reference TRBV19 and TRBJ1-5, the CDR3 gives the full variable domain: DGGITQSPKYLFRKEGQNVTLSCEQNLNHDAMYWYRQDPGQGLRLIYYSQIVNDFQKGDIAEGYSVSREKKESFPLTVTSAQKNPTAFYLCASRFRVDQPQHFGDGTRLSIL.